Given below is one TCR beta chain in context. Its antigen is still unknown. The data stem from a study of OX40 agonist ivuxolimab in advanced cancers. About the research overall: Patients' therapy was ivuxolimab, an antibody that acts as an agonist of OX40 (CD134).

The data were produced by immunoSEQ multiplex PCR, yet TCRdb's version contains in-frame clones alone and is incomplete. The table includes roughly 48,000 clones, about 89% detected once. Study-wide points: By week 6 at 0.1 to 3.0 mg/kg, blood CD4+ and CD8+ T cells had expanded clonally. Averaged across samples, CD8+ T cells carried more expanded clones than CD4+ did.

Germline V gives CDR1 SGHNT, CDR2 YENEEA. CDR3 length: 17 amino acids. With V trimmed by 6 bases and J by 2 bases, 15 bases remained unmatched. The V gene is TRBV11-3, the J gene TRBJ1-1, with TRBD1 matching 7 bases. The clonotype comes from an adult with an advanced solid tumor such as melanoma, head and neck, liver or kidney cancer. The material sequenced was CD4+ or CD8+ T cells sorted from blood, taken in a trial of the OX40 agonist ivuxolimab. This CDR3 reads CASRNGRGGEKNTEAFF. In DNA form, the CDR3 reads TGTGCCAGCAGGAATGGGAGAGGGGGCGAAAAAAACACTGAAGCTTTCTTT.